One and the same sample provided the 26 T cell receptor beta chains below, sequenced in a study of blood T cell repertoires in COVID-19. The protocol was immunoSEQ multiplex PCR, while the TCRdb copy is restricted to in-frame clones and leaves out a portion. The profile shows about 44,000 clones, approximately 90% of them singletons. Sequencing was carried out using peripheral blood. The receptors derive from a man in his fifties or sixties with COVID-19, enrolled during active disease.

V and J are TRBV19 and TRBJ1-1; 7 positions agree with TRBD1. J gave up 1 base and V 5 bases, and 4 bases lay outside the gene matches. The germline CDR1 and CDR2 sequences are LNHDA and SQIVND (reference sequence). The CDR3 runs 14 residues. CDR3: CASSETGRNTEAFF. The CDR3 DNA reads as TGTGCCAGTAGTGAGACAGGGAGGAACACTGAAGCTTTCTTT.

This clone was seen a single time. This sequence joins TRBV14 and TRBJ2-1; D possibly corresponds to TRBD2 (6 bases). The CDR3 loop spans 16 amino acids. The germline V gene has CDR1 SGHDN and CDR2 FVKESK. Trimming took 4 bases from V and 6 from J, leaving 19 bases between them. This CDR3 is CASSRLPLAYTNEQFF. Here the CDR3 DNA reads TGTGCCAGCAGCCGACTACCACTAGCCTATACCAATGAGCAGTTCTTC.

In the case of this clone: Its ends do not fully match the called genes, so a read error is possible. The genes are TRBV11-2 and TRBJ2-7; TRBD2 matches at 11 bases. The CDR3 runs to 15 residues. Germline CDR1 reads SGHAT; CDR2 reads FQNNGV. The CDR3 DNA follows: TGTGCCAGCAGGTTAGCGGGAGGGCTTCGGAACGAGCAGTACTTC. This codes for CASRLAGGLRNEQYF. The whole variable domain, filled in from reference TRBV11-2 and TRBJ2-7, reads EAGVAQSPRYKIIEKRQSVAFWCNPISGHATLYWYQQILGQGPKLLIQFQNNGVVDDSQLPKDRFSAERLKGVDSTLKIQPAKLEDSAVYLCASRLAGGLRNEQYFGPGTRLTVT.

The gene calls are TRBV2 and TRBJ2-5; the match to TRBD2 covers 12 bases. Looked up from germline, CDR1 is SNHLY and CDR2 is FYNNEI. The CDR3 runs 15 residues. V gave up 4 bases and J gave up 2 bases; unmatched junction bases: 2. CDR3 DNA: TGTGCCAGCAGTGGCCTAGCGGGAGGGCAAGAGACCCAGTACTTC. Translation: CASSGLAGGQETQYF.

The V and J genes are TRBV7-8 and TRBJ2-2; tentative D call: TRBD1 (6 bases). CDR1 and CDR2 from the germline V gene are SGHVS and FQNEAQ. V lost 3 bases to trimming and J lost 2 bases, with 10 bases between them. This CDR3 is built from 15 residues. The CDR3 region has the DNA TGTGCCAGCAGCTTCCGGGACACCAACACCGGGGAGCTGTTTTTT. Amino acids: CASSFRDTNTGELFF.

The rearrangement joins TRBV5-1 to TRBJ1-2; TRBD1 agrees at 7 bases. With 7 bases clipped from V and 3 bases from J, the junction kept 6 bases outside the gene matches. In germline, CDR1 is SGHRS, CDR2 YFSETQ. The CDR3 has 13 residues. The CDR3: CASSETGDYGYTF. The CDR3 DNA is TGCGCCAGCTCGGAAACAGGGGACTATGGCTACACCTTC.

The chain combines TRBV27 with TRBJ1-2; 8 bases are a match to TRBD1. V was pared by 3 bases and J by 8 bases, with 11 bases of the junction left unmatched. Germline V gives CDR1 MNHEY, CDR2 SMNVEV (reference sequence). The CDR3 spans 15 residues. The DNA of the CDR3 is TGTGCCAGCAGTTTCTCCGGACAGGGCCTACGGGGCTACACCTTC. Translating it yields CASSFSGQGLRGYTF.

The genes are TRBV5-4 and TRBJ1-2; TRBD1 might be the D (6 bases). This CDR3 contains 14 residues. CDR1 and CDR2 (germline): SGHNT, YYREEE (reference sequence). Trimming took off 0 bases at V and 3 bases at J, with 9 bases between the two ends. The CDR3 spells CASSLGGRDYGYTF. The CDR3 DNA reads as TGTGCCAGCAGCTTGGGGGGGCGCGACTATGGCTACACCTTC.

Here the CDR3 reads CASSELGIRSSGRAGYGYTF. Here the CDR3 DNA reads TGTGCCAGCAGTGAACTTGGGATAAGGTCGTCGGGAAGGGCTGGCTATGGCTACACCTTC. The rearrangement uses TRBV2 and TRBJ1-2, with D uncertain. V was shortened by 2 bases and J by 4 bases, with 29 bases between the two germline ends. Germline assignment: CDR1 SNHLY and CDR2 FYNNEI. The CDR3 covers 20 residues.

This clone was detected a few times. The chain employs TRBV29-1 and TRBJ1-1, with D possibly being TRBD1 (5 bases). Per the germline V gene, CDR1 is SQVTM and CDR2 is ANQGSEA. The CDR3 totals 13 residues. Trimming removed 4 bases at V and 3 bases at J, with 12 bases between. The CDR3 spells CSVVGGEHTEAFF. The CDR3 nucleotides read TGCAGCGTTGTAGGAGGGGAACACACTGAAGCTTTCTTT.

This sequence joins TRBV20-1 and TRBJ2-7; TRBD1 matches at 8 bases. V gave up 3 bases and J gave up 0 bases; unmatched junction bases: 4. Germline-derived CDR1 and CDR2 are DFQATT and SNEGSKA (reference sequence). The CDR3 covers 14 residues. CDR3 coding DNA: TGCAGTGCTAGTGCGGACAGGGACTCCTACGAGCAGTACTTC. Translating gives CSASADRDSYEQYF.

The chain recombines TRBV9 with TRBJ1-4; 7 nucleotides agree with TRBD1. J gave up 7 bases and V 3 bases, and 15 bases lay outside the gene matches. The CDR3 consists of 17 residues. Looked up from germline, CDR1 is SGDLS and CDR2 is YYNGEE. Written as DNA, the CDR3 is TGTGCCAGCAGCGGAACAGGGGCCGCACAGGGTCTTGAAAAACTGTTTTTT. Translation: CASSGTGAAQGLEKLFF.

The V call is TRBV7-8, the J call TRBJ1-5; D not certain. Germline assignment: CDR1 SGHVS and CDR2 FQNEAQ. There are 16 residues in the CDR3. V gave up 0 bases and J gave up 1 base, with 10 bases separating them. DNA of the CDR3: TGTGCCAGCAGCTTAGCGGGCAGGCTGAGCAATCAGCCCCAGCATTTT. Protein product: CASSLAGRLSNQPQHF.

The rearrangement links TRBV6-6 to TRBJ1-5; D remains unclear. Trimming took off 5 bases at V and 1 base at J, with 12 bases between the two ends. Germline CDR1 and CDR2: MNHNY and SVGAGI (reference sequence). The CDR3 contains 15 residues. Written as DNA, the CDR3 is TGTGCCAGCAGTGAGTGGATCGGGAGCAATCAGCCCCAGCATTTT. Translated, it gives CASSEWIGSNQPQHF.

The chain carries TRBV30 and TRBJ1-5; D is unclear. With 2 bases removed from V and 2 bases from J, the gap between germline ends came to 7 bases. Germline V gene sequence: CDR1 GTSNPN, CDR2 SVGIG (reference sequence). This CDR3 has 13 amino acids. CDR3 in DNA: TGTGCCTGGAGTCCACACGGCAATCAGCCCCAGCATTTT. Protein product: CAWSPHGNQPQHF.

The rearrangement links TRBV7-8 to TRBJ2-3; 7 bases are shared with TRBD1. Germline lookup yields CDR1 SGHVS and CDR2 FQNEAQ. CDR3 size: 19 residues. J gave up 0 bases and V 1 base, and 13 bases lay outside the gene matches. The CDR3 region has the DNA TGTGCCAGCAGCTTAGTTGTGGCAGGGGGTTCTACTAGCACAGATACGCAGTATTTT. Amino acids: CASSLVVAGGSTSTDTQYF.

The CDR3 sequence is CASSPRTVRTDTQYF. The DNA of the CDR3 is TGTGCCAGCAGCCCGCGGACAGTACGAACAGATACGCAGTATTTT. The chain joins TRBV7-2 to TRBJ2-3; possible D gene TRBD1, 6 bases. The CDR3 extends over 15 amino acids. Germline V gives CDR1 SGHTA, CDR2 FQGNSA. V was shortened by 5 bases and J by 3 bases, with 15 bases between the two germline ends.

This clone has just one count. This rearrangement joins TRBV7-2 to TRBJ2-1; tentatively, D is TRBD1 (5 bases). V dropped 5 bases and J dropped 0 bases, with 14 bases sitting between them. The CDR3 sequence is 16 residues long. Germline CDR1 reads SGHTA; CDR2 reads FQGNSA. CDR3 sequence (DNA): TGTGCCAGCAGCGGAACCAGGGTTAGCTCCTACAATGAGCAGTTCTTC. Translation: CASSGTRVSSYNEQFF. The entire variable domain, with the rest obtained from reference TRBV7-2 and TRBJ2-1, is as follows: GAGVSQSPSNKVTEKGKDVELRCDPISGHTALYWYRQSLGQGLEFLIYFQGNSAPDKSGLPSDRFSAERTGGSVSTLTIQRTQQEDSAVYLCASSGTRVSSYNEQFFGPGTRLTVL.

The V and J genes are TRBV18 and TRBJ2-7; 9 nucleotides line up with TRBD1. Looked up from germline, CDR1 is KGHSH and CDR2 is LQKENI. Germline trimming cut 0 bases from V and 0 bases from J; bases unmatched to any gene: 3. The CDR3 is 16 residues long. CDR3 sequence (DNA): TGTGCCAGCTCACCACCCGCGGACAGGGGCTCCTACGAGCAGTACTTC. It yields the protein CASSPPADRGSYEQYF. The entire variable domain, with the rest obtained from reference TRBV18 and TRBJ2-7, is as follows: NAGVMQNPRHLVRRRGQEARLRCSPMKGHSHVYWYRQLPEEGLKFMVYLQKENIIDESGMPKERFSAEFPKEGPSILRIQQVVRGDSAAYFCASSPPADRGSYEQYFGPGTRLTVT.

This chain joins TRBV28 and TRBJ1-5, with 8 nucleotides matching TRBD1. Germline assignment: CDR1 MDHEN and CDR2 SYDVKM. The J segment lost 0 bases and the V segment lost 7 bases, leaving 2 bases of the junction unmatched. The CDR3 consists of 14 residues. CDR3 nucleotides: TGTGCCAGCATCACAGGGGGTAGCAATCAGCCCCAGCATTTT. Amino acid sequence: CASITGGSNQPQHF.

The gene calls are TRBV21-1 and TRBJ1-5; the DNA was not used to check the table's D call, TRBD1. TRBV21-1 is noted as a pseudogene. The CDR3 is 18 amino acids. CDR3 loop: CASSKPGQAIYSNQPQHF. The CDR3 DNA sequence: TGTGCCAGCAGCAAACCGGGACAGGCCATATATAGCAATCAGCCCCAGCATTTT.

This chain connects TRBV25-1 to TRBJ2-2; D might be TRBD2 (6 bases). This CDR3 has 14 amino acids. Germline V gives CDR1 MGHDK, CDR2 SYGVNS. Trimming removed 6 bases from V and 10 bases from J, with 18 bases in between. The CDR3: CASRGGPPREELFF. CDR3 DNA: TGTGCCAGCAGGGGGGGACCCCCGAGAGAGGAGCTGTTTTTT.

The chain joins TRBV12-3 or TRBV12-4 to TRBJ1-1; 8 bases agree with TRBD1. This CDR3 comprises 12 residues. The trim removed 5 bases at V and 9 bases at J, leaving 5 bases unmatched. The CDR3 DNA reads as TGTGCCAGCAGTATTAGACAGGGGCAAGCTTTCTTT. It codes for CASSIRQGQAFF.

This chain connects TRBV7-9 to TRBJ2-2, with TRBD1 matching 9 bases. The CDR3 spans 15 residues. Trimming at V came to 5 bases and at J to 4 bases, leaving 5 bases not matched to a gene. Germline assignment: CDR1 SEHNR and CDR2 FQNEAQ (reference sequence). The CDR3 here is CASSPGTGRTGELFF. CDR3 bases: TGTGCCAGCAGCCCCGGGACAGGGCGCACCGGGGAGCTGTTTTTT.

The V call is TRBV4-1, the J call TRBJ2-1, with 13 bases aligning to TRBD2. The V and J ends lost 4 bases and 7 bases, in that order; junction bases with no gene match: 10. This CDR3 comprises 17 residues. Germline lookup yields CDR1 MGHRA and CDR2 YSYEKL. The CDR3 region has the DNA TGCGCCAGCAGCCCCTCCTGGACTAGCGGGAGATGGAATGAGCAGTTCTTC. It is translated as CASSPSWTSGRWNEQFF.

This rearrangement joins TRBV2 to TRBJ2-7; D gene unclear. This CDR3 region has 14 residues. V was shortened by 6 bases and J by 2 bases, with 14 bases between the two germline ends. From germline, CDR1 is SNHLY and CDR2 FYNNEI. The DNA for the CDR3 is TGTGCCAGCAGCCGCCCTGGAGATCCCTACGAGCAGTACTTC. This codes for CASSRPGDPYEQYF.